This passage covers 29 T cell receptor beta chains from one sample sequenced in a study of cytomegalovirus exposure and HLA in healthy donors. A multiplex PCR was run with 60 Vbeta primers and 13 Jbeta primers. Profiling relied on immunoSEQ multiplex PCR, and the TCRdb table lists in-frame clones only, not all of them. The repertoire includes 110,000 or so clones, over 70% of them detected once, and 9.5% to 13% sits in the top ten. The material sequenced was PBMCs. The receptors here all came from a woman between 50 and 59 years old in good health and CMV-seropositive.

This clone was counted a few times. The rearrangement links TRBV29-1 to TRBJ2-5; a weak D match, TRBD2 (6 bases). The germline V gene has CDR1 SQVTM and CDR2 ANQGSEA. The CDR3 has 16 residues. V was pared by 5 bases and J by 5 bases, with 24 bases between. The CDR3 DNA reads TGCAGCGTTTCGGGGGTCCTAGGGGCTAGCTGGGAGACCCAGTACTTC. Its translation is CSVSGVLGASWETQYF.

This rearrangement joins TRBV29-1 to TRBJ1-2; 8 bases fit TRBD1. The CDR3 spans 13 residues. The junction had 3 bases not matched to a gene; V was cut back by 1 base and J by 5 bases. Germline loops: CDR1 SQVTM, CDR2 ANQGSEA. CDR3 nucleotides: TGCAGCGTTGAAGGGACAGGGAATTATGGCTACACCTTC. This gives the protein CSVEGTGNYGYTF.

The rearrangement uses TRBV10-3 and TRBJ2-4, with 8 bases identical to TRBD1. CDR3 length: 16 amino acids. In germline, CDR1 is ENHRY, CDR2 SYGVKD. The V segment lost 0 bases and the J segment 7 bases; nucleotides outside the gene matches: 8. For the CDR3, the DNA is TGTGCCATCAGTGAGTCGATCGGGCAGGGGGCGAACATTCAGTACTTC. It specifies CAISESIGQGANIQYF.

The rearrangement links TRBV18 to TRBJ1-2; 7 nucleotides line up with TRBD1. Germline loops: CDR1 KGHSH, CDR2 LQKENI. Trimming took 6 bases from V and 4 from J; bases not matched to a gene: 11. The CDR3 has 15 amino acids. CDR3 protein: CASSRQRGLGYGYTF. CDR3 coding DNA: TGTGCCAGCTCCCGCCAAAGGGGGCTTGGCTATGGCTACACCTTC.

As DNA, the CDR3 is TGTGCCAGCAGTTTATTGGGCTATCGGACAGAACCTTTTAATCAGCCCCAGCATTTT. Its translation is CASSLLGYRTEPFNQPQHF. The chain has TRBV28 and TRBJ1-5; D is possibly TRBD1 (6 bases). CDR1 and CDR2 (germline): MDHEN, SYDVKM. The CDR3 sequence is 19 residues long. Trimming pared 1 base from V and 4 bases from J, leaving 23 bases between. The full variable domain, rest sourced from reference TRBV28 and TRBJ1-5, is DVKVTQSSRYLVKRTGEKVFLECVQDMDHENMFWYRQDPGLGLRLIYFSYDVKMKEKGDIPEGYSVSREKKERFSLILESASTNQTSMYLCASSLLGYRTEPFNQPQHFGDGTRLSIL.

The chain recombines TRBV27 with TRBJ2-1, with TRBD2 matching 12 bases. The junction had 10 bases not matched to a gene; V was cut back by 4 bases and J by 0 bases. This CDR3 region has 19 residues. Germline CDR1 reads MNHEY; CDR2 reads SMNVEV (reference sequence). The CDR3 bases are TGTGCCAGCAGTTCAACGGGACTAGCGGGCCCGAGCTCCTACAATGAGCAGTTCTTC. Its protein product is CASSSTGLAGPSSYNEQFF.

V and J are TRBV4-1 and TRBJ2-1; 7 bases are shared with TRBD1. Germline assignment: CDR1 MGHRA and CDR2 YSYEKL. This CDR3 is 15 amino acids long. V lost 5 bases and J lost 6; bases outside the gene matches: 10. The CDR3 region is CASSALVGQFNEQFF. The CDR3 region has the DNA TGCGCCAGCAGCGCCTTAGTGGGACAGTTCAATGAGCAGTTCTTC.

There are a few counts of this clone. The rearrangement links TRBV20-1 to TRBJ2-1; the D is unclear. The V end lost 4 bases, the J end lost 12 bases, and 10 bases lay between the germline ends. Germline CDR1 and CDR2: DFQATT and SNEGSKA (reference sequence). This CDR3 has 10 amino acids. The CDR3: CSATNLLQFF. DNA for the CDR3: TGCAGTGCTACTAATCTCCTGCAGTTCTTC.

The chain recombines TRBV6-1 with TRBJ1-2, with TRBD1 as a possible D gene (6 bases). The length of the CDR3 is 11 residues. Trimming stripped 6 bases from V and 10 bases from J, with 12 bases between. Germline lookup yields CDR1 MNHNS and CDR2 SASEGT. CDR3 coding DNA: TGTGCCAGCAGCCCAGGACAGCCCTACACCTTC. Its translation: CASSPGQPYTF.

The genes are TRBV7-9 and TRBJ2-1; 13 nucleotides line up with TRBD2. Germline V lookup: CDR1 SEHNR, CDR2 FQNEAQ (reference sequence). CDR3 size: 14 residues. V was pared by 11 bases and J by 9 bases, with 10 bases of the junction left unmatched. CDR3 in DNA: TGTGCCGGTCAAACTAGCGGGGGGGCAGGTGAGCAGTTCTTC. This sequence encodes CAGQTSGGAGEQFF.

To note about this clone: The junction differs from germline at one of its ends, possibly a read error. The V gene is TRBV5-1, the J gene TRBJ1-1; a weak D match, TRBD1 (5 bases). The length of the CDR3 is 15 residues. CDR1 is SGHRS, CDR2 YFSETQ, per germline. CDR3 in DNA: TGCGCCAGCAGTTTGGAGGCAGGGTGGAACACTGAAGCTTTCTTT. Protein sequence: CASSLEAGWNTEAFF. The full variable domain, rest sourced from reference TRBV5-1 and TRBJ1-1, is KAGVTQTPRYLIKTRGQQVTLSCSPISGHRSVSWYQQTPGQGLQFLFEYFSETQRNKGNFPGRFSGRQFSNSRSEMNVSTLELGDSALYLCASSLEAGWNTEAFFGQGTRLTVV.

The V call is TRBV5-4, the J call TRBJ1-2; maybe TRBD1 (6 bases). V lost 4 bases, J lost 0 bases, and 13 bases lay in between. The CDR3 is 15 amino acids. The V gene's germline CDR1 is SGHNT and CDR2 YYREEE (reference sequence). The CDR3 loop reads CASSPTGGSNYGYTF. For the CDR3, the DNA is TGTGCCAGCAGCCCTACGGGGGGCTCTAACTATGGCTACACCTTC.

J is TRBJ2-2 and V is TRBV4-2, with TRBD1 as a possible D gene (6 bases). V lost 4 bases to trimming and J lost 6 bases, with 12 bases between them. This CDR3 has 14 residues. Germline CDR1 reads LGHNA; CDR2 reads YNFKEQ. The CDR3 DNA follows: TGTGCCAGCAGCCGGCCGGGACAATCCGGGGAGCTGTTTTTT. It specifies CASSRPGQSGELFF.

The chain is built from TRBV7-6 and TRBJ1-2; D ambiguous. The CDR3 sequence is 14 residues long. Trimming took 5 bases from V and 0 from J, leaving 10 bases between them. The V gene's germline CDR1 is SGHVS and CDR2 FNYEAQ. The CDR3, as DNA: TGTGCCAGCAGCCCCCGGGGAGCTAACTATGGCTACACCTTC. Translating gives CASSPRGANYGYTF.

The chain links TRBV18 to TRBJ1-6; D is undetermined. The V end was cut by 2 bases, the J end by 9 bases, with 11 bases between. The CDR3 has 14 residues. CDR1 and CDR2 (germline): KGHSH, LQKENI. The DNA for the CDR3 is TGTGCCAGCTCACCAGGAGGGTCGGGTTCACCCCTCCACTTT. This sequence encodes CASSPGGSGSPLHF.

The genes are TRBV10-1 and TRBJ1-2; 12 bases fit TRBD1. The CDR3 totals 14 residues. Germline assignment: CDR1 WNHNN and CDR2 SYGVQD (reference sequence). Trimming at V came to 6 bases and at J to 6 bases, leaving 5 bases not matched to a gene. CDR3 residues: CASSAGTGGNGYTF. The CDR3 DNA reads as TGCGCCAGCAGCGCCGGGACAGGGGGCAATGGCTACACCTTC.

The chain carries TRBV28 and TRBJ2-7; 10 nucleotides align to TRBD2. V trimming: 1 base; J trimming: 4 bases; junction bases outside the gene matches: 13. The CDR3 consists of 18 residues. CDR1 MDHEN and CDR2 SYDVKM come from the germline V gene. The CDR3 bases are TGTGCCAGCAGTTTATTTAGCGGGAGGTCCCCACTCAGTTACGAGCAGTACTTC. Residues: CASSLFSGRSPLSYEQYF.

This clone has just a few counts. The chain joins TRBV7-2 to TRBJ1-3; the match to TRBD1 covers 10 bases. The CDR3 sequence is 15 residues long. V gave up 4 bases and J gave up 0 bases; unmatched junction bases: 0. Germline loops: CDR1 SGHTA, CDR2 FQGNSA. CDR3 region: CASSWTGGSGNTIYF. The DNA of the CDR3 is TGTGCCAGCAGCTGGACAGGGGGCTCTGGAAACACCATATATTTT.

The V call is TRBV7-6, the J call TRBJ2-3; D unresolved. Germline loops: CDR1 SGHVS, CDR2 FNYEAQ. The V and J ends lost 1 base and 2 bases respectively, with 7 bases between them. The CDR3 is 14 amino acids. The DNA of the CDR3 is TGTGCCAGCAGCTTAGACAGAATCACAGATACGCAGTATTTT. Translated, it gives CASSLDRITDTQYF.

The V and J genes are TRBV28 and TRBJ1-5; D is unclear. This CDR3 is built from 14 residues. The V gene's germline CDR1 is MDHEN and CDR2 SYDVKM. V shed 1 base and J shed 12 bases, with 16 bases lying between them. The CDR3 sequence: CASSLLTGGSHQHF. CDR3 coding DNA: TGTGCCAGCAGTTTATTGACGGGAGGGTCCCACCAGCATTTT.

The count of this clone is one. The genes are TRBV11-2 and TRBJ1-1; D is ambiguous. V was clipped by 3 bases and J by 1 base, with 6 bases between them. Germline lookup yields CDR1 SGHAT and CDR2 FQNNGV. The CDR3 consists of 13 residues. CDR3 bases: TGTGCCAGCAGCTTGCACAGGAACACTGAAGCTTTCTTT. Translated: CASSLHRNTEAFF.

The chain uses TRBV6-1 and TRBJ1-6; TRBD1 agrees at 7 bases. With 3 bases clipped from V and 7 bases from J, the junction kept 15 bases outside the gene matches. This CDR3 contains 18 residues. The germline V gene encodes CDR1 MNHNS and CDR2 SASEGT. This CDR3 reads CASSDYRRWGTANSPLHF. The CDR3, as DNA: TGTGCCAGCAGTGACTATCGTCGTTGGGGGACAGCGAATTCACCCCTCCACTTT.

The chain couples TRBV2 to TRBJ2-3; possible D gene TRBD1, 5 bases. Trimming took 2 bases from V and 4 from J, leaving 7 bases between them. Germline CDR1 SNHLY, CDR2 FYNNEI. There are 13 residues in the CDR3. The CDR3: CASSEQGADTQYF. The DNA of the CDR3 is TGTGCCAGCAGTGAACAGGGTGCAGATACGCAGTATTTT.

Only a few counts were recorded for this clone. V and J are TRBV6-4 and TRBJ2-3; 9 nucleotides align to TRBD1. J was trimmed by 4 bases and V by 0 bases; bases with no gene match: 5. Germline CDR1 MRHNA, CDR2 SNTAGT. This CDR3 is 16 amino acids long. The CDR3 loop is CASSDSDRGGSDTQYF. The DNA for the CDR3 is TGTGCCAGCAGTGACTCGGACAGGGGCGGGTCAGATACGCAGTATTTT.

This clone was seen a handful of times. The rearrangement links TRBV30 to TRBJ1-1; maybe TRBD1 (6 bases). This CDR3 comprises 13 residues. The V end was cut by 3 bases, the J end by 5 bases, with 13 bases between. The germline gives CDR1 GTSNPN, CDR2 SVGIG (reference sequence). The CDR3 sequence is CAWSGVGATEAFF. The CDR3 nucleotides read TGTGCCTGGAGCGGCGTGGGGGCTACTGAAGCTTTCTTT.

J is TRBJ1-1 and V is TRBV27; the D gene is possibly TRBD1 (5 bases). Looked up from germline, CDR1 is MNHEY and CDR2 is SMNVEV (reference sequence). V was cut by 5 bases and J by 0 bases, with 10 bases left in between. This CDR3 region has 14 residues. DNA for the CDR3: TGTGCCAGCAGTCCGACAGACATGAACACTGAAGCTTTCTTT. Its protein product is CASSPTDMNTEAFF.

A few counts support this clone. The chain has TRBV4-1 and TRBJ2-7, with 7 bases lining up with TRBD1. The CDR3 has 17 amino acids. The V segment lost 0 bases and the J segment 0 bases; nucleotides outside the gene matches: 8. From germline, CDR1 is MGHRA and CDR2 YSYEKL. CDR3 sequence: CASSQDLYRGSSYEQYF. The CDR3 DNA is TGCGCCAGCAGCCAAGATTTATACAGGGGTAGCTCCTACGAGCAGTACTTC.

In this sample, this clone turned up once. The rearrangement joins TRBV28 to TRBJ2-7, with 8 bases fitting TRBD2. Germline loops: CDR1 MDHEN, CDR2 SYDVKM. The CDR3 spans 13 residues. Unmatched junction bases numbered 4, after V lost 6 bases and J lost 3 bases. In DNA form, the CDR3 reads TGTGCCAGCAGACACGGGACTAGCTACGAGCAGTACTTC. This encodes CASRHGTSYEQYF.

The chain recombines TRBV27 with TRBJ2-7, with a possible D match to TRBD2 (6 bases). This CDR3 has 14 residues. CDR1 is MNHEY and CDR2 is SMNVEV in the germline V gene (reference sequence). Trimming removed 2 bases at V and 2 bases at J, with 10 bases between. The CDR3 here is CASSLAGPAYEQYF. The CDR3 DNA reads as TGTGCCAGCAGTTTAGCGGGACCCGCCTACGAGCAGTACTTC.